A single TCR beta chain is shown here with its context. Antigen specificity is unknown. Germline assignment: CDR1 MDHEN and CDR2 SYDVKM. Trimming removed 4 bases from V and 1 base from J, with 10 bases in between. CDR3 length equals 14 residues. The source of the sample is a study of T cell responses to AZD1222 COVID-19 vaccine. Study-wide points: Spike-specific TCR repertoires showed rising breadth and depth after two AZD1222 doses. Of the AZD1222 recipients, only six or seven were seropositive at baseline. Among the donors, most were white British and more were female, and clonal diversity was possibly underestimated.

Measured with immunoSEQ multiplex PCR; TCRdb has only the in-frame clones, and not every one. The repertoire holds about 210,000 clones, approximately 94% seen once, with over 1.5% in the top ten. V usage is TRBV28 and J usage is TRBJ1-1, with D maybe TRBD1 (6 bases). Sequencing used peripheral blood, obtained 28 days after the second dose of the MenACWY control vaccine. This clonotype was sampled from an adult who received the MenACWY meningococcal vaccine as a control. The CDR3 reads CASSSQGQNTEAFF. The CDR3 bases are TGTGCCAGCAGTTCACAGGGCCAGAACACTGAAGCTTTCTTT.